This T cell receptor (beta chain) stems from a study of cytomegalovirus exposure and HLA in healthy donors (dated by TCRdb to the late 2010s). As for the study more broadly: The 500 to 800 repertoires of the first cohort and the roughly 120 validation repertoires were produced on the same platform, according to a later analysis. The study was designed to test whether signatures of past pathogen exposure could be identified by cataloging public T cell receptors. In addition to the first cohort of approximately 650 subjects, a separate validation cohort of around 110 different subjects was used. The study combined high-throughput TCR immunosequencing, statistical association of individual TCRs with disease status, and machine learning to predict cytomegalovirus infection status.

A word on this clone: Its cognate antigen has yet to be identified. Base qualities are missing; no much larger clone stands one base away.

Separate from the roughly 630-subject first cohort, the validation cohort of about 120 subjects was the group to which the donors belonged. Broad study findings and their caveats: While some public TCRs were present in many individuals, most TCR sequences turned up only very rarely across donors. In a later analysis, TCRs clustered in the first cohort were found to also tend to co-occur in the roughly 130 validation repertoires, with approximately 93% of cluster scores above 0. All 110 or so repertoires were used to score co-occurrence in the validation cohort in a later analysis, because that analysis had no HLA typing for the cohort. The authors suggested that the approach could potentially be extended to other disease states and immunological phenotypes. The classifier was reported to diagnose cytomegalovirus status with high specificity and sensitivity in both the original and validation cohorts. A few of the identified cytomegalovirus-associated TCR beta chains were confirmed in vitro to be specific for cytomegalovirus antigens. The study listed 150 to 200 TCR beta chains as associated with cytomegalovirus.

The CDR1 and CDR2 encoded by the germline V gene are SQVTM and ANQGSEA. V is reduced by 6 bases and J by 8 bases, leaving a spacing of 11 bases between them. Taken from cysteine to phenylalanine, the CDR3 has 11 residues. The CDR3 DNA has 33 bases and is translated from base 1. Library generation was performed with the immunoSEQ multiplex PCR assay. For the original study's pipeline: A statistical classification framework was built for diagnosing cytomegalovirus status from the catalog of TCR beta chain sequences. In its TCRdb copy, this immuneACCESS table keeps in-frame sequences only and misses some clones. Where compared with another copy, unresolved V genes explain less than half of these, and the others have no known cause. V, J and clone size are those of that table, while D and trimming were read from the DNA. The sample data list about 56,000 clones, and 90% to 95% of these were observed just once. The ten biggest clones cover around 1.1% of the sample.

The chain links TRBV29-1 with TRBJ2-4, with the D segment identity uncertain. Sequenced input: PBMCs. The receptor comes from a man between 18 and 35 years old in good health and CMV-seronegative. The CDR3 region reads CSVSLRDIQYF. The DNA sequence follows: TGCAGCGTCTCCCTCCGCGACATTCAGTACTTC.